This T cell receptor (beta chain) was profiled in a study of cytomegalovirus exposure and HLA in healthy donors. Study in general: Later analysis reported that the 95 to 150 validation repertoires shared the platform of the roughly 670 first-cohort repertoires. Study-level findings and limits: The study designated about 160 TCR beta chains cytomegalovirus-associated. According to a subsequent analysis, TCR clusters from the first cohort were inclined to appear together in the 110 or so validation repertoires.

V lost 3 bases to trimming and J lost 2 bases; unmatched junction nucleotides: 2. The CDR3 consists of 14 residues. Germline V gives CDR1 SGHRS, CDR2 YFSETQ. This table comes from immunoSEQ multiplex PCR, and its TCRdb copy is limited to in-frame clones, with some not included. Counted here are about 70,000 clones, roughly 94% occurring once; the ten biggest clones make up 1.5% to 1.9%. Regarding this clone: The antigen remains unidentified.

These donors were members of the 120-subject validation cohort, a group separate from the approximately 700-subject first cohort. J is TRBJ2-3 and V is TRBV5-1; TRBD1 agrees at 8 bases. This sequence was found in a man between 18 and 35 years old in good health and CMV-seropositive. Specimen: PBMCs. The CDR3: CASSSGQATDTQYF. CDR3 DNA: TGCGCCAGCAGCTCGGGACAGGCCACAGATACGCAGTATTTT.